This TCR beta chain was sequenced during a study of CD8 T cells in Susac syndrome. Trimming removed 3 bases at V and 5 bases at J, with 14 bases between. Germline-derived CDR1 and CDR2 are MDHEN and SYDVKM. The CDR3 spans 15 residues. TCR beta sequences were obtained from blood CD8+ and CD4+ T cells. The multiple sclerosis controls, all treatment-naive patients, had relapsing-remitting disease that was stable or active. Bulk CD8+ and CD4+ cells came from magnetic negative isolation; CD8+ TEMRA by FACS. Random hexamers were used to reverse transcribe about 0.5 to 1 ug of RNA. Amplification of TCR beta CDR3 by immunoSEQ multiplex PCR spanned 54 Vbeta and 13 Jbeta. TCRdb reprocessed the immunoSEQ multiplex PCR reads via MiXCR and lists one record per CDR3 protein. The sample has around 270,000 distinct CDR3 sequences, 70% to 90% seen once.

This clonotype was sampled from a human donor with multiple sclerosis. The chain links TRBV28 to TRBJ1-5, with D hard to call. The sample was CD8+ T cells from PBMCs. DNA of the CDR3: TGTGCCAGCAGTTTTTTAAAAGGGCTTCATCAGCCCCAGCATTTT. Protein: CASSFLKGLHQPQHF.